This T cell receptor beta chain was identified in a study of blood T cells in healthy people across ages. Study context: Capturing about one barcoded beta molecule per two T cells was achieved by template switching.

This clonotype was seen a few times. PCR was performed a second time for roughly 7 to 11 cycles using a sample-barcoded 5' primer and a J-beta primer mix. One entry per CDR3 protein, called by TCRdb with MiXCR from the 5' RACE reads. The table has 1.5 million to 2 million distinct CDR3 sequences, about two fifths seen once. Per germline, CDR1 SGHTA and CDR2 FQGNSA. Trimming removed 11 bases at V and 2 bases at J, with 24 bases between. This CDR3 spans 16 amino acids. The authors drew about 10 milliliters of peripheral blood from each donor. The sequence came from a human donor in good health. The sample comprised blood. The rearrangement links TRBV7-2 to TRBJ2-5, with a tentative D call TRBD1 (5 bases). DNA for the CDR3: TGTGCCTTCAGACAGTCTATATGGATTATACAAGAGACCCAGTACTTC. Encoded protein: CAFRQSIWIIQETQYF.